This TCR beta chain was documented in a study of CD4 T cells in relation to SARS-CoV-2 and coronaviruses. Study at large: Median patient age was roughly 40 years, spanning 21 to 72 years. Of the patients, about 8 were male, a few female, two Hispanic. Study outcomes and limitations: According to naive versus memory sequencing, detected responses are memory recall, not newly primed. The cross-reactivity analysis covered only spike protein, not other viral proteins.

There are 16 residues in the CDR3. V trimming: 6 bases; J trimming: 3 bases; junction bases outside the gene matches: 10. Germline V gene data show CDR1 as KGHDR and CDR2 as SFDVKD. Sequencing was performed with immunoSEQ multiplex PCR; in TCRdb, only in-frame clones are kept and a portion is missing. This table has about 54,000 clones, about 91% appearing once. As concerns this clone: Its antigen is unknown.

This receptor was obtained from an adult with COVID-19. The chain recombines TRBV24-1 with TRBJ2-3; 8 bases align to TRBD2. Sequenced input: naive CD4+ T cells from PBMCs. The sample's subset: naive CD4+ T cells isolated by negative enrichment. CDR3 amino acids: CATSLDGAGGTDTQYF. The CDR3 nucleotides read TGTGCCACCAGTCTTGATGGGGCGGGAGGTACAGATACGCAGTATTTT.